This entry is about one TCR beta chain. The sample belongs to a study of neurological immune-mediated disorders. From the 5' RACE reads, TCRdb called clonotypes with MiXCR, one entry per CDR3 protein. This repertoire shows fewer than 20,000 distinct CDR3 sequences, 27% found once; its top ten account for 25% to 35%. What was sequenced was PBMCs. This receptor was obtained from a man aged 45-65 years with HTLV-1-associated myelopathy (HAM/TSP).

In DNA form, the CDR3 reads TGTGCCAGCAGCTTTACAGTCTACAATGAGCAGTTCTTC. Amino acids: CASSFTVYNEQFF. The J gene is TRBJ2-1, the V gene TRBV5-5; D gene unclear. Germline V gene lookup returns CDR1 SGHKS and CDR2 YYEKEE (reference sequence). The CDR3 loop spans 13 amino acids. V lost 2 bases, J lost 3 bases, and 6 bases lay in between.